Below are 22 T cell receptor beta chains sequenced from a single sample in a study of T cells in Graves' hyperthyroidism and ophthalmopathy. The CDR3 regions of TCR beta were amplified from RNA transcripts. First-round RT-PCR targeting the TCR CDR3 was performed with the HTBI primer set. TCRdb itself ran the multiplex PCR reads through MiXCR, one entry per CDR3 protein. The repertoire consists of some 490,000 distinct CDR3 sequences, with roughly 23% occurring once and the leading ten covering approximately 49%. The sample consisted of blood. The receptors derive from a woman in her 70s with Graves' ophthalmopathy.

This clonotype was counted many times. The V and J genes are TRBV12-3 or TRBV12-4 and TRBJ2-1, with TRBD2 matching 7 bases. This CDR3 region has 18 residues. V lost 6 bases and J lost 6; bases outside the gene matches: 20. The CDR3 reads CASRGLGGSGTKINEQFF. The DNA for the CDR3 is TGTGCCAGCAGGGGGTTGGGAGGGAGCGGAACCAAGATCAATGAGCAGTTCTTC.

In its sample, this clonotype was seen a few times. The chain is built from TRBV28 and TRBJ2-1; a possible D gene is TRBD1 (6 bases). Trimming removed 6 bases from V and 4 bases from J, with 16 bases in between. Looked up from germline, CDR1 is MDHEN and CDR2 is SYDVKM. The CDR3 is 15 amino acids. The CDR3 loop is CASSRGGDIYNEQFF. Written as DNA, the CDR3 is TGTGCCAGCAGCCGTGGTGGGGACATTTACAATGAGCAGTTCTTC.

This clonotype was seen a handful of times. V is TRBV30 and J is TRBJ2-1; the D is unclear. V lost 0 bases and J lost 9, with 12 bases in between. Looked up from germline, CDR1 is GTSNPN and CDR2 is SVGIG (reference sequence). This CDR3 is built from 13 residues. DNA of the CDR3: TGTGCCTGGAGTGTTTCGAGGTCTGGTGAGCAGTTCTTC. It translates to CAWSVSRSGEQFF.

The V and J genes are TRBV4-2 and TRBJ2-2; 8 bases are shared with TRBD2. Looked up from germline, CDR1 is LGHNA and CDR2 is YNFKEQ. The CDR3 is 17 residues long. V was clipped by 0 bases and J by 6 bases; unmatched bases: 9. CDR3 nucleotides: TGTGCCAGCAGCCAAGATGGCCTAGCGGGCACGGCCGGGGAGCTGTTTTTT. Residues: CASSQDGLAGTAGELFF.

The rearrangement uses TRBV5-1 and TRBJ1-1; D is unclear. Trimming left V 10 bases short and J 1 base short, with 20 bases between. Germline CDR1 reads SGHRS; CDR2 reads YFSETQ. The CDR3 loop spans 15 amino acids. CDR3 bases: TGCGCCTCCCCCCCGCAGGCGCTCGAGAACACTGAAGCTTTCTTT. Its protein product is CASPPQALENTEAFF.

The J gene is TRBJ2-6, the V gene TRBV6-1; D is possibly TRBD1 (6 bases). V was shortened by 5 bases and J by 0 bases, with 11 bases between the two germline ends. Germline CDR1 MNHNS, CDR2 SASEGT. This CDR3 has 16 residues. The CDR3 DNA reads as TGTGCCAGCAGTACGGGACACCGCTCTGGGGCCAACGTCCTGACTTTC. It yields the protein CASSTGHRSGANVLTF.

In this sample, this clonotype turned up a few times. The chain joins TRBV10-2 to TRBJ2-7; possible D gene TRBD2, 6 bases. Germline V gene data show CDR1 as WSHSY and CDR2 as SAAADI. Between the trimmed V and J ends, which lost 0 bases and 1 base, there was a span of 13 bases. The CDR3 runs 16 residues. The CDR3 coding sequence is TGCGCCAGCAGTGAGTCTGGGGGGTTTCTTTCCTACGAGCAGTACTTC. Translated: CASSESGGFLSYEQYF.

The V call is TRBV11-2, the J call TRBJ2-1, with TRBD1 as a possible D gene (6 bases). The CDR3 extends over 17 amino acids. V lost 2 bases and J 4 bases, leaving 18 bases between the germline ends. Germline-derived CDR1 and CDR2 are SGHAT and FQNNGV. For the CDR3, the DNA is TGTGCCAGCAGCTTAAGCGGCGTCGGGACATCTTACAATGAGCAGTTCTTC. This sequence encodes CASSLSGVGTSYNEQFF.

The chain is built from TRBV7-9 and TRBJ2-2, with TRBD2 matching 7 bases. The CDR3 runs to 15 residues. After removal of 10 bases from V and 3 bases from J, the junction contained 11 bases not matched to a gene. From germline, CDR1 is SEHNR and CDR2 FQNEAQ (reference sequence). CDR3 coding DNA: TGTGCCACCGAGCCCGGGACTACCTACACCGGGGAGCTGTTTTTT. Translated: CATEPGTTYTGELFF.

The V and J genes are TRBV19 and TRBJ1-1, with TRBD1 matching over 7 bases. V lost 4 bases, J lost 5 bases, and 4 bases stayed unmatched. The CDR3 extends over 13 amino acids. Germline V lookup: CDR1 LNHDA, CDR2 SQIVND (reference sequence). The CDR3 coding sequence is TGTGCCAGTAGTAAAGACAGGGTTACTGAAGCTTTCTTT. Translation: CASSKDRVTEAFF.

The V call is TRBV10-2, the J call TRBJ2-7; D gene unclear. Germline V gene lookup returns CDR1 WSHSY and CDR2 SAAADI. V lost 3 bases and J 2 bases, leaving 11 bases between the germline ends. This CDR3 has 14 amino acids. CDR3 nucleotides: TGCGCCAGCAGTGAACAGACGAACACCTACGAGCAGTACTTC. It yields the protein CASSEQTNTYEQYF.

The sample holds many counts of this clonotype. The V gene is TRBV2, the J gene TRBJ2-7, with 7 bases matching TRBD2. The V gene's germline CDR1 is SNHLY and CDR2 FYNNEI. The CDR3 extends over 14 amino acids. The junction had 7 bases not matched to a gene; V was cut back by 7 bases and J by 1 base. CDR3 region: CASTLWRGSYEQYF. CDR3 in DNA: TGTGCCAGCACTCTTTGGCGGGGGTCCTACGAGCAGTACTTC. The whole variable domain, remainder taken from reference TRBV2 and TRBJ2-7, is EPEVTQTPSHQVTQMGQEVILRCVPISNHLYFYWYRQILGQKVEFLVSFYNNEISEKSEIFDDQFSVERPDGSNFTLKIRSTKLEDSAMYFCASTLWRGSYEQYFGPGTRLTVT.

This clonotype occurred many times. This chain uses TRBV27 with TRBJ2-7; D not certain. This CDR3 is 15 amino acids long. V lost 3 bases and J 3 bases, leaving 15 bases between the germline ends. Germline CDR1 is MNHEY and CDR2 is SMNVEV (reference sequence). The CDR3 region is CASSFSLGDDYEQYF. In DNA, the CDR3 is TGTGCCAGCAGTTTTTCTTTGGGTGATGACTACGAGCAGTACTTC.

A few counts support this clonotype. The chain uses TRBV3-1 and TRBJ1-5; D gene unclear. This CDR3 region has 13 residues. The ends were cut back, 2 bases at V and 5 bases at J, with 7 bases in the middle. In germline, CDR1 is LGHDT, CDR2 YNNKEL (reference sequence). The CDR3 nucleotides are TGTGCCAGCAGCCAAACAGCCCATCAGCCCCAGCATTTT. Its protein is CASSQTAHQPQHF.

This clonotype was seen many times. This chain joins TRBV25-1 and TRBJ1-6; D gene unclear. CDR1 MGHDK and CDR2 SYGVNS come from the germline V gene. V was clipped by 7 bases and J by 3 bases, with 10 bases between them. CDR3 size: 14 residues. The CDR3 reads CASTSRGYNSPLHF. DNA of the CDR3: TGTGCCAGCACGTCCCGGGGCTATAATTCACCCCTCCACTTT.

This clonotype occurred once. CDR3 nucleotides: TGCGCCAGCAGCCAAGAACCCAGTAACGTAGGGGAGACCCAGTACTTC. Its protein is CASSQEPSNVGETQYF. This chain uses TRBV4-1 with TRBJ2-5, with unresolved D. The CDR3 runs 16 residues. The germline V gene encodes CDR1 MGHRA and CDR2 YSYEKL. V lost 0 bases, J lost 5 bases, and 16 bases lay in between.

This chain uses TRBV13 with TRBJ2-2, with TRBD1 as a possible D gene (5 bases). The CDR3 totals 16 residues. V lost 0 bases, J lost 1 base, and 9 bases lay in between. Germline-derived CDR1 and CDR2 are PRHDT and FYEKMQ (reference sequence). This CDR3 is CASSLGGVGNTGELFF. The CDR3 nucleotides are TGTGCCAGCAGCTTAGGAGGGGTCGGGAACACCGGGGAGCTGTTTTTT.

V and J are TRBV30 and TRBJ2-5, with 9 bases aligning to TRBD2. The CDR3 spans 13 residues. The trim removed 4 bases at V and 7 bases at J, leaving 7 bases unmatched. The V gene's germline CDR1 is GTSNPN and CDR2 SVGIG (reference sequence). The CDR3 coding sequence is TGTGCCTGGACGGCTAGCGGGAAGGGGACCCAGTACTTC. Its protein is CAWTASGKGTQYF.

This clonotype has a count of ten or more. The CDR3 is CASSSDLETQYF. Here the CDR3 DNA reads TGTGCCAGCAGCTCTGATTTGGAGACCCAGTACTTC. This chain joins TRBV11-2 and TRBJ2-5; no firm D call. Germline-derived CDR1 and CDR2 are SGHAT and FQNNGV. V dropped 4 bases and J dropped 5 bases, with 8 bases sitting between them. The length of the CDR3 is 12 residues. The whole variable domain, filled in from reference TRBV11-2 and TRBJ2-5, reads EAGVAQSPRYKIIEKRQSVAFWCNPISGHATLYWYQQILGQGPKLLIQFQNNGVVDDSQLPKDRFSAERLKGVDSTLKIQPAKLEDSAVYLCASSSDLETQYFGPGTRLLVL.

This clonotype has ten or more counts. CDR3 in DNA: TGTGCCAGCAGACGAACAGGGGAGCTGTTTTTT. Translated: CASRRTGELFF. The J gene is TRBJ2-2, the V gene TRBV6-2 or TRBV6-3; D unresolved. V dropped 6 bases and J dropped 8 bases, with 7 bases sitting between them. This CDR3 is 11 amino acids long. Germline CDR1 reads MNHEY; CDR2 reads SVGEGT.

V gene TRBV5-1 combines with J gene TRBJ2-5; D is ambiguous. Trimming shortened V by 2 bases and J by 5 bases, and 16 bases separated the two germline ends. Germline CDR1 reads SGHRS; CDR2 reads YFSETQ. The CDR3 is 15 amino acids. The CDR3 nucleotides read TGCGCCAGCAGCTTAGGCTCCGGGCCCACGGAGACCCAGTACTTC. It yields the protein CASSLGSGPTETQYF.

This chain uses TRBV7-2 with TRBJ1-1, with 11 bases that match TRBD1. The J segment lost 2 bases and the V segment lost 3 bases, leaving 5 bases of the junction unmatched. The CDR3 spans 16 residues. The germline V gene has CDR1 SGHTA and CDR2 FQGNSA. CDR3 amino acids: CASSFGTGGINTEAFF. CDR3 DNA: TGTGCCAGCAGCTTCGGGACAGGGGGAATAAACACTGAAGCTTTCTTT.